This note documents a single TCR beta chain sequence. Its matching antigen is unknown. The sample contains more than one DNA sequence encoding this CDR3. The sample comes from a study of cytomegalovirus exposure and HLA in healthy donors. Study details: A prior study identified 110 million or so unique TCR beta sequences from roughly 170 million T cells. General study results and limits: The classifier reportedly diagnosed cytomegalovirus status with high specificity and sensitivity.

A multiplex PCR was run with 60 Vbeta primers and 13 Jbeta primers. Profiled with immunoSEQ multiplex PCR; TCRdb holds only in-frame clones, not every one. The sample totals 70,000 to 80,000 clones. These donors counted as nominally healthy when sampled, but unrecorded immune exposures were likely. With V trimmed by 3 bases and J by 8 bases, 6 bases remained unmatched. This CDR3 is built from 14 residues. The V gene's germline CDR1 is SEHNR and CDR2 FQNEAQ (reference sequence). V is TRBV7-9 and J is TRBJ1-2; 10 nucleotides agree with TRBD1. The sequenced sample was PBMCs. This receptor was taken from a man in his forties in good health and CMV-seronegative. CDR3 loop: CASSFGDRGLGYTF. The CDR3, as DNA: TGTGCCAGCAGCTTCGGGGACAGGGGCTTGGGCTACACCTTC.